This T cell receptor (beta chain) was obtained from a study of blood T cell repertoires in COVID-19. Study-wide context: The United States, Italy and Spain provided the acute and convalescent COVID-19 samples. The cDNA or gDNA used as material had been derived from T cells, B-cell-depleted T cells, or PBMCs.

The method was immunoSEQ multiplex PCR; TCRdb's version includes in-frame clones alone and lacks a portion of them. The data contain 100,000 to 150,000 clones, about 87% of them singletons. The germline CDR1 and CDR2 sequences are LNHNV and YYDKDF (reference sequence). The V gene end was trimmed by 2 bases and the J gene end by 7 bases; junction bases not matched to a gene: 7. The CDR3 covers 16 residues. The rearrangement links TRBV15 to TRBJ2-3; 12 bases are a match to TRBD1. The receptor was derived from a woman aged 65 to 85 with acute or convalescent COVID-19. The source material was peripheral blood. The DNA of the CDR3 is TGTGCCACCAGCAGATTCCCGGGACAGGGGGCAAATACGCAGTATTTT. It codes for CATSRFPGQGANTQYF.